The 25 T cell receptor beta chains reported below all come from one sample, sequenced in a study of blood T cell repertoires in COVID-19. Here immunoSEQ multiplex PCR was the method, and the copy in TCRdb shows in-frame clones only, minus some. The profile shows some 230,000 clones, around four fifths of them singletons. The sequencing input was PBMCs or T cells enriched from blood (not recorded which). Receptor source: a man aged 35-49 years who had recovered from COVID-19.

This clone was observed a single time. The chain carries TRBV27 and TRBJ1-1; D remains ambiguous. This CDR3 is 13 amino acids long. Germline assignment: CDR1 MNHEY and CDR2 SMNVEV (reference sequence). The V end was cut by 8 bases, the J end by 7 bases, with 17 bases between. CDR3: CASQIGQGGEAFF. CDR3 coding DNA: TGTGCCAGCCAGATAGGGCAAGGAGGTGAAGCTTTCTTT.

This clone has only a few counts. The rearrangement joins TRBV14 to TRBJ1-5; D not certain. Germline values: CDR1 SGHDN, CDR2 FVKESK. This CDR3 is built from 14 residues. Trimming took 0 bases from V and 7 from J, leaving 10 bases between them. CDR3 in amino acids: CASSQDTIRQPQHF. The DNA for the CDR3 is TGTGCCAGCAGCCAAGATACTATTAGGCAGCCCCAGCATTTT.

The chain employs TRBV7-6 and TRBJ2-7; 10 nucleotides agree with TRBD2. Germline CDR1 is SGHVS and CDR2 is FNYEAQ. J was trimmed by 5 bases and V by 1 base; bases with no gene match: 2. This CDR3 comprises 14 residues. The CDR3 protein is CASSLELAGDEQYF. CDR3 nucleotides: TGTGCCAGCAGCTTAGAGCTAGCGGGAGACGAGCAGTACTTC.

This clone was seen a handful of times. The chain links TRBV6-1 to TRBJ1-2; D is uncertain. The CDR3 spans 15 residues. Per germline, CDR1 MNHNS and CDR2 SASEGT. Trimming shortened V by 3 bases and J by 7 bases, and 18 bases separated the two germline ends. The CDR3 spells CASSDPSRAWAGYTF. CDR3 sequence (DNA): TGTGCCAGCAGTGATCCGTCCCGTGCGTGGGCTGGCTACACCTTC.

The chain links TRBV30 to TRBJ2-7; 9 bases align to TRBD2. The trim removed 2 bases at V and 4 bases at J, leaving 6 bases unmatched. The CDR3 runs 14 residues. The germline V gene encodes CDR1 GTSNPN and CDR2 SVGIG (reference sequence). CDR3 in DNA: TGTGCCTGGAGTATTAGCGGGAGAGGGTACGAGCAGTACTTC. Amino acid sequence: CAWSISGRGYEQYF.

This chain connects TRBV4-2 to TRBJ2-1, with 9 bases aligning to TRBD2. The CDR3 length is 18 residues. Germline CDR1 reads LGHNA; CDR2 reads YNFKEQ. V lost 0 bases, J lost 9 bases, and 15 bases stayed unmatched. Here the CDR3 reads CASSQDDAGRGRAIEQFF. The DNA for the CDR3 is TGTGCCAGCAGCCAAGATGACGCGGGTCGCGGGAGGGCCATTGAGCAGTTCTTC.

V usage is TRBV30 and J usage is TRBJ1-6; D not certain. CDR3 size: 12 residues. CDR1 and CDR2 from the germline V gene are GTSNPN and SVGIG (reference sequence). Trimming removed 1 base at V and 11 bases at J, with 9 bases between. The DNA of the CDR3 is TGTGCCTGGAGTGAGTCCCGGGCACCCCTCCACTTT. Residues: CAWSESRAPLHF.

DNA of the CDR3: TGTGCCAGGCGGGAGGGGATGGCCGGGGAGCTGTTTTTT. Amino acid sequence: CARREGMAGELFF. The chain carries TRBV10-3 and TRBJ2-2; the match to TRBD2 covers 9 bases. This CDR3 is 13 amino acids long. CDR1 ENHRY and CDR2 SYGVKD come from the germline V gene. V shed 10 bases and J 6 bases; nucleotides not matched to a gene: 6.

The chain employs TRBV19 and TRBJ1-2; the D is unclear. The CDR3 loop spans 14 amino acids. The germline CDR1 and CDR2 sequences are LNHDA and SQIVND (reference sequence). Trimming pared 7 bases from V and 4 bases from J, leaving 16 bases between. The CDR3 DNA reads TGTGCCAGTACCTTCCCCTCCGGGAGCTATGGCTACACCTTC. As protein: CASTFPSGSYGYTF.

The rearrangement links TRBV6-5 to TRBJ2-1; a weak D match, TRBD1 (5 bases). CDR3 length: 15 residues. The germline V and J ends were trimmed by 5 bases and 4 bases, with 15 bases remaining between them. Germline V gene sequence: CDR1 MNHEY, CDR2 SVGAGI. The CDR3 coding sequence is TGTGCCAGCAGTCGCGACAGCCCCGAGTACAATGAGCAGTTCTTC. Translation: CASSRDSPEYNEQFF.

The chain joins TRBV9 to TRBJ2-1, with D perhaps TRBD2 (5 bases). V shed 0 bases and J shed 8 bases, with 6 bases lying between them. The length of the CDR3 is 12 residues. Germline V gives CDR1 SGDLS, CDR2 YYNGEE. The CDR3 region has the DNA TGTGCCAGCAGCGTAGTGGGAGATGAGCAGTTCTTC. Translated, it gives CASSVVGDEQFF.

The CDR3 loop reads CASAMGREQFF. The CDR3 nucleotides are TGTGCCAGCGCGATGGGCAGGGAGCAGTTCTTC. The J gene is TRBJ2-1, the V gene TRBV3-1 (or the pseudogene TRBV3-2); D unresolved. Trimming removed 8 bases from V and 10 bases from J, with 12 bases in between. Germline loops: CDR1 LGHDT, CDR2 YNNKEL (reference sequence). This CDR3 is built from 11 residues.

The V call is TRBV7-9, the J call TRBJ1-5; D gene ambiguous. The germline CDR1 and CDR2 sequences are SEHNR and FQNEAQ (reference sequence). This CDR3 contains 12 residues. The ends were cut back, 5 bases at V and 11 bases at J, with 13 bases in the middle. The CDR3 loop is CASSLTEGSQHF. The CDR3 DNA follows: TGTGCCAGCAGCCTCACTGAGGGATCCCAGCATTTT.

This clone appeared once. The V and J genes are TRBV4-1 and TRBJ2-3; 10 positions match TRBD1. Germline V gene data show CDR1 as MGHRA and CDR2 as YSYEKL. The J segment lost 6 bases and the V segment lost 0 bases, leaving 6 bases of the junction unmatched. The length of the CDR3 is 16 residues. The DNA for the CDR3 is TGCGCCAGCAGCCAAGAAACGGTGACAGGGGGCGATACGCAGTATTTT. It yields the protein CASSQETVTGGDTQYF.

The chain has TRBV12-3 or TRBV12-4 and TRBJ1-1; D is ambiguous. The CDR3 spans 13 residues. Between the trimmed V and J ends, which lost 3 bases and 2 bases, there was a span of 7 bases. CDR3 bases: TGTGCCAGCAGTTTTCAGGTTAACACTGAAGCTTTCTTT. Translation: CASSFQVNTEAFF.

The V gene is TRBV10-2, the J gene TRBJ2-2; no firm D call. V was pared by 3 bases and J by 5 bases, with 19 bases between. CDR3 length: 17 residues. Germline V CDR1 and CDR2: WSHSY, SAAADI. CDR3 protein: CASSDPYGSRRTGELFF. In nucleotides, the CDR3 is TGCGCCAGCAGTGATCCTTACGGCTCGCGGCGGACCGGGGAGCTGTTTTTT.

This chain connects TRBV5-1 to TRBJ1-2, with TRBD1 matching 9 bases. In germline, CDR1 is SGHRS, CDR2 YFSETQ. CDR3 length: 18 amino acids. J gave up 0 bases and V 5 bases, and 14 bases lay outside the gene matches. The CDR3 loop is CASSRPGQGRETNYGYTF. The CDR3 region has the DNA TGCGCCAGCAGTCGTCCGGGACAGGGAAGGGAAACTAACTATGGCTACACCTTC.

The chain is built from TRBV3-1 (or the pseudogene TRBV3-2) and TRBJ2-3; 10 bases align to TRBD2. Unmatched junction bases numbered 6, after V lost 1 base and J lost 2 bases. Per germline, CDR1 LGHDT and CDR2 YNNKEL (reference sequence). CDR3 length equals 17 residues. The CDR3 region is CASSQGLAGATTDTQYF. The CDR3 coding sequence is TGTGCCAGCAGCCAAGGGCTAGCGGGGGCGACCACAGATACGCAGTATTTT.

The chain joins TRBV7-8 to TRBJ2-7, with D possibly TRBD1 on 6 matching bases. The germline gives CDR1 SGHVS, CDR2 FQNEAQ. Deletions cut 5 bases from V and 3 bases from J, with 20 bases between. The CDR3 contains 16 residues. The CDR3 DNA follows: TGTGCCAGCAGCGCCCCCATTCCTGGACAGCTCTACGAGCAGTACTTC. It codes for CASSAPIPGQLYEQYF.

This clone was detected a few times. The V call is TRBV5-6, the J call TRBJ1-2, with 10 bases fitting TRBD1. After removal of 6 bases from V and 7 bases from J, the junction contained 12 bases not matched to a gene. The V gene's germline CDR1 is SGHDT and CDR2 YYEEEE. The CDR3 extends over 15 amino acids. CDR3 DNA sequence: TGTGCCAGCAATGACAGGGGGCGAGGCTTCGGTGGCTACACCTTC. Protein sequence: CASNDRGRGFGGYTF.

The CDR3 loop is CASSFWTANSPLHF. Written as DNA, the CDR3 is TGTGCCAGTAGTTTTTGGACAGCGAATTCACCCCTCCACTTT. J is TRBJ1-6 and V is TRBV19; tentative D call: TRBD1 (6 bases). The germline V and J ends were trimmed by 5 bases and 7 bases, with 12 bases remaining between them. The CDR3 is 14 amino acids. The germline CDR1 and CDR2 sequences are LNHDA and SQIVND (reference sequence).

The genes are TRBV27 and TRBJ2-7; 7 bases match TRBD2. Germline V gives CDR1 MNHEY, CDR2 SMNVEV (reference sequence). Trimming cost V 6 bases and J 2 bases; bases outside gene matches: 7. The CDR3 totals 14 residues. The CDR3 nucleotides are TGTGCCAGCAGATTGGGGGGGGGACCCTACGAGCAGTACTTC. Translating gives CASRLGGGPYEQYF.

The chain is built from TRBV28 and TRBJ1-1, with D perhaps matching TRBD1 (6 bases). Trimming shortened V by 6 bases and J by 4 bases, and 12 bases separated the two germline ends. Germline values: CDR1 MDHEN, CDR2 SYDVKM. The CDR3 has 13 amino acids. CDR3 sequence (DNA): TGTGCCAGCAGCCTCGGGACATCCACTGAAGCTTTCTTT. Amino acids: CASSLGTSTEAFF.

The chain is built from TRBV5-1 and TRBJ1-6; D possibly corresponds to TRBD1 (6 bases). Germline lookup yields CDR1 SGHRS and CDR2 YFSETQ. V shed 2 bases and J shed 5 bases, with 11 bases lying between them. This CDR3 comprises 15 residues. This chain's CDR3 is CASSLNQGNNSPLHF. The CDR3, as DNA: TGCGCCAGCAGCTTAAACCAGGGGAATAATTCACCCCTCCACTTT.

The chain joins TRBV5-1 to TRBJ1-5; 8 nucleotides agree with TRBD1. The CDR3 length is 13 residues. In germline, CDR1 is SGHRS, CDR2 YFSETQ. V was clipped by 5 bases and J by 7 bases; unmatched bases: 5. The CDR3 loop is CASRPDRGQPQHF. In DNA form, the CDR3 reads TGCGCCAGCAGGCCTGACAGGGGCCAGCCCCAGCATTTT.